A selection of T cell receptor beta chains follows, all from one sample in a study of CD8 T cells in ankylosing spondylitis. One entry per CDR3 protein, called by TCRdb with MiXCR from the 5' RACE reads. This sample has some 400,000 distinct CDR3 sequences, with about a fifth found just once. The source material was blood, either unsorted or a sorted T cell fraction (not recorded which). These receptor sequences come from a male donor with ankylosing spondylitis. The CDR3 runs from the conserved cysteine through the conserved F or W. D genes are given only for firm matches. Clone size appears in some rows only: once, few, many, or a class for an expanded clone.

j_call,clone_size,d_call,v_call,cdr3_aa,cdr3_nt
TRBJ2-1,few,TRBD1,TRBV12-3/TRBV12-4,CASSGGQSSYNEQFF,TGTGCCAGCAGTGGGGGACAGAGCTCCTACAATGAGCAGTTCTTC
TRBJ2-1,few,NA,TRBV20-1,CSARDWLARSSYNEQFF,TGCAGTGCTAGAGATTGGCTAGCGAGAAGCTCCTACAATGAGCAGTTCTTC
TRBJ1-2,NA,NA,TRBV7-8,CASSLTADSAGYTF,TGTGCCAGCAGCTTAACGGCAGATTCGGCTGGCTACACCTTC
TRBJ2-2,NA,NA,TRBV20-1,CSVMEWNGELFF,TGCAGTGTAATGGAGTGGAATGGGGAGCTGTTTTTT
TRBJ2-1,NA,TRBD2,TRBV5-5,CASSLGQLEGASGRPAFF,TGTGCCAGCAGCTTGGGCCAACTCGAGGGGGCTAGCGGGAGGCCGGCGTTCTTC
TRBJ1-1,few,TRBD1,TRBV29-1,CSAGTAANTEAFF,TGCAGCGCTGGGACAGCGGCGAACACTGAAGCTTTCTTT
TRBJ2-1,NA,TRBD2,TRBV29-1,CSVVLAGDTYNEQFF,TGCAGCGTTGTCCTAGCGGGAGACACCTACAATGAGCAGTTCTTC
TRBJ2-5,few,NA,TRBV20-1,CSATRTSGETQYF,TGCAGTGCTACCCGGACTTCCGGGGAGACCCAGTACTTC
TRBJ2-1,few,TRBD2,TRBV7-3,CASSISSGRAGNEQFF,TGTGCCAGCAGCATTTCTAGCGGGAGGGCAGGCAATGAGCAGTTCTTC
TRBJ2-2,NA,NA,TRBV12-3/TRBV12-4,CASAPEISGELFF,TGTGCCAGCGCCCCGGAAATTTCTGGGGAGCTGTTTTTT
TRBJ1-5,NA,NA,TRBV6-2/TRBV6-3,CASSYLLSQPQHF,TGTGCCAGCAGTTACTTATTAAGTCAGCCCCAGCATTTT
TRBJ1-5,NA,TRBD1,TRBV4-1,CASSQGGTGFQPQHF,TGCGCCAGCAGCCAGGGAGGGACAGGGTTTCAGCCCCAGCATTTT
TRBJ2-7,NA,TRBD1,TRBV5-1,CASSLGDRGSSYEQYF,TGCGCCAGCAGCTTGGGGGACAGGGGTAGCTCCTACGAGCAGTACTTC
TRBJ2-3,NA,NA,TRBV12-3/TRBV12-4,CASSGPPLAYGANTQYF,TGTGCCAGCAGTGGCCCGCCTTTGGCTTACGGGGCGAATACGCAGTATTTT
TRBJ1-5,NA,NA,TRBV28,CASRSATRGYQPQHF,TGTGCCAGCAGATCCGCCACAAGGGGCTATCAGCCCCAGCATTTT
TRBJ2-7,NA,NA,TRBV28,CASSLPVGYEQYF,TGTGCCAGCAGTTTACCCGTAGGGTACGAGCAGTACTTC
TRBJ1-6,NA,NA,TRBV20-1,CSARPRGHSPLHF,TGCAGTGCTAGGCCCAGGGGACATTCACCCCTCCACTTT
TRBJ1-5,few,NA,TRBV6-5,CASSYSGDPGGWRNQPQHF,TGTGCCAGCAGTTACTCAGGGGATCCGGGGGGTTGGAGGAATCAGCCCCAGCATTTT
TRBJ2-7,many,TRBD2,TRBV28,CASSLGGSRYEQYF,TGTGCCAGCAGTTTGGGCGGGAGTCGCTACGAGCAGTACTTC
TRBJ2-7,NA,NA,TRBV18,CASSSEKTYEQYF,TGTGCCAGCTCGTCCGAGAAGACCTACGAGCAGTACTTC
TRBJ2-2,NA,NA,TRBV9,CASSVDPGAGTGELFF,TGTGCCAGCAGCGTAGATCCGGGGGCAGGAACCGGGGAGCTGTTTTTT
TRBJ2-3,NA,NA,TRBV7-3,CASSLRDTATDTQYF,TGTGCCAGCAGCCTCCGGGACACAGCTACAGATACGCAGTATTTT
TRBJ1-6,NA,NA,TRBV20-1,CSARVREGSPLHF,TGCAGTGCTAGAGTGAGGGAAGGCTCACCCCTCCACTTT
TRBJ1-1,NA,NA,TRBV5-6,CASSLVGTSPEAFF,TGTGCCAGCAGCTTGGTAGGGACGTCTCCTGAAGCTTTCTTT
TRBJ2-7,NA,NA,TRBV20-1,CSARIRQNYEQYF,TGCAGTGCTAGAATCCGACAGAACTACGAGCAGTACTTC
TRBJ2-7,NA,TRBD2,TRBV20-1,CSATIPSGGSYEQYF,TGCAGTGCAACTATCCCTAGCGGGGGCTCCTACGAGCAGTACTTC
TRBJ2-2,few,TRBD1,TRBV28,CASSKGTENTGELFF,TGTGCCAGCAGTAAAGGGACAGAGAACACCGGGGAGCTGTTTTTT
TRBJ2-1,NA,NA,TRBV6-2/TRBV6-3,CASSYAGSIREQFF,TGTGCCAGCAGTTACGCGGGGTCTATTAGGGAGCAGTTCTTC
TRBJ1-3,few,TRBD1,TRBV25-1,CASSESRGAGNTIYF,TGTGCCAGCAGTGAATCCAGGGGGGCTGGAAACACCATATATTTT
TRBJ2-7,NA,TRBD1,TRBV29-1,CSAGQGWGEQYF,TGCAGCGCGGGACAGGGCTGGGGCGAGCAGTACTTC
TRBJ2-1,NA,TRBD2,TRBV5-6,CASSLTKVAGGSYNEQFF,TGTGCCAGCAGCTTGACCAAGGTAGCGGGCGGCTCCTACAATGAGCAGTTCTTC
TRBJ2-2,many,TRBD2,TRBV7-2,CASSKGLVPGELFF,TGTGCCAGCAGCAAGGGACTAGTGCCGGGGGAGCTGTTTTTT
TRBJ2-1,NA,TRBD2,TRBV5-4,CASNPGLGDYNEQFF,TGTGCCAGCAACCCCGGACTAGGAGACTACAATGAGCAGTTCTTC
TRBJ1-4,NA,TRBD1,TRBV6-1,CASSPDRGIEKLFF,TGTGCCAGCAGCCCCGACAGGGGGATCGAAAAACTGTTTTTT
TRBJ2-3,many,NA,TRBV28,CASSSPGGPKAGDTQYF,TGTGCCAGCAGTTCGCCCGGTGGGCCCAAAGCCGGAGATACGCAGTATTTT
TRBJ2-7,once,TRBD2,TRBV19,CASSKTGTSGRHEQYF,TGTGCCAGTAGTAAGACCGGGACTAGCGGGAGGCACGAGCAGTACTTC
TRBJ1-5,few,NA,TRBV5-1,CASSSLREYQPQHF,TGCGCCAGCAGCTCCCTCCGGGAATACCAGCCCCAGCATTTT
TRBJ2-3,many,TRBD2,TRBV5-1,CASSLRTSGNTDTQYF,TGCGCCAGCAGCTTGAGGACTAGCGGGAACACAGATACGCAGTATTTT
TRBJ2-7,NA,TRBD2,TRBV28,CASSNSGSSYEQYF,TGTGCCAGCAGCAATAGCGGGAGCTCCTACGAGCAGTACTTC
TRBJ2-1,NA,TRBD2,TRBV7-9,CASSLGGLAGLDNEQFF,TGTGCCAGCAGCTTAGGGGGACTAGCGGGACTGGACAATGAGCAGTTCTTC
TRBJ2-5,few,NA,TRBV20-1,CSARAPGTPKETQYF,TGCAGTGCTAGGGCCCCCGGGACACCAAAAGAGACCCAGTACTTC
TRBJ2-1,NA,NA,TRBV18,CASSPARRNEQFF,TGTGCCAGCTCACCGGCAAGGAGGAATGAGCAGTTCTTC
TRBJ2-4,NA,TRBD2,TRBV7-2,CASSRETSGKNIQYF,TGTGCCAGCAGCCGTGAGACTAGCGGTAAAAACATTCAGTACTTC
TRBJ2-7,many,NA,TRBV20-1,CSAGVFSYEQYF,TGCAGTGCCGGCGTATTTTCCTACGAGCAGTACTTC
TRBJ2-6,few,NA,TRBV7-7,CASSLGQGSSGANVLTF,TGTGCCAGCAGCTTAGGCCAGGGTAGCTCTGGGGCCAACGTCCTGACTTTC
TRBJ2-3,few,NA,TRBV4-1,CASSQDGSRTDTLYF,TGCGCCAGCAGCCAAGACGGGAGCCGCACAGATACGCTGTATTTT
TRBJ1-5,NA,NA,TRBV19,CASSPFGTVFYSNQPQHF,TGTGCCAGTAGCCCCTTCGGGACCGTCTTCTATAGCAATCAGCCCCAGCATTTT
TRBJ2-1,NA,NA,TRBV6-1,CASSLIGRRSNEQFF,TGTGCCAGCAGCCTCATCGGGAGAAGAAGCAATGAGCAGTTCTTC
TRBJ2-5,many,NA,TRBV12-3/TRBV12-4,CASSLAGGAGKETQYF,TGTGCCAGCAGTTTAGCCGGGGGCGCAGGAAAAGAGACCCAGTACTTC
TRBJ2-2,NA,TRBD2,TRBV6-2/TRBV6-3,CASNPGLGPGELFF,TGTGCCAGCAATCCGGGACTAGGGCCCGGGGAGCTGTTTTTT
TRBJ1-5,few,TRBD1,TRBV3-1,CASSQAQGDQPQHF,TGTGCCAGCAGCCAAGCACAGGGGGACCAGCCCCAGCATTTT
TRBJ2-7,few,NA,TRBV11-1,CASSLSTGARNEQYF,TGTGCCAGCAGCTTATCGACGGGAGCAAGAAACGAGCAGTACTTC
TRBJ2-7,NA,NA,TRBV4-3,CASSQEGGSYEQYF,TGCGCCAGCAGCCAAGAGGGAGGTTCCTACGAGCAGTACTTC
TRBJ2-7,NA,TRBD1,TRBV12-3/TRBV12-4,CASSRATGGYHEQYF,TGTGCCAGCAGTAGGGCGACAGGGGGCTACCACGAGCAGTACTTC
TRBJ2-1,NA,NA,TRBV2,CASSERAMGNEQFF,TGTGCCAGCAGTGAGAGGGCGATGGGGAATGAGCAGTTCTTC
TRBJ2-5,few,TRBD2,TRBV6-2/TRBV6-3,CASRKPTSGSPTGGETQYF,TGTGCCAGCAGGAAACCGACTAGCGGGAGCCCAACCGGTGGAGAGACCCAGTACTTC
TRBJ2-3,few,NA,TRBV7-2,CASSLMVLPTDTQYF,TGTGCCAGCAGCTTAATGGTACTCCCCACAGATACGCAGTATTTT
TRBJ2-1,NA,NA,TRBV7-9,CASSPGQEDYNEQFF,TGTGCCAGCAGCCCCGGGCAGGAAGACTACAATGAGCAGTTCTTC
TRBJ2-7,NA,NA,TRBV5-1,CASSLTGTPREQYF,TGCGCCAGCAGCTTGACCGGGACTCCGAGGGAGCAGTACTTC